The next 20 T cell receptor beta chains were all read from a single sample in a study of blood T cell repertoires in COVID-19. Sequencing was performed with immunoSEQ multiplex PCR; in TCRdb, only in-frame clones are kept and a portion is missing. Among around 280,000 clones listed, around 90% were seen once. Source material: peripheral blood. These receptor sequences come from a man aged 65 to 85 with acute or convalescent COVID-19.

The rearrangement uses TRBV9 and TRBJ2-5; D is possibly TRBD2 (6 bases). The CDR3 is 15 amino acids. V lost 0 bases and J 5 bases, leaving 14 bases between the germline ends. Germline V CDR1 and CDR2: SGDLS, YYNGEE. In DNA, the CDR3 is TGTGCCAGCAGCGTAGGTGGGGGACTGTCGGAGACCCAGTACTTC. Translating gives CASSVGGGLSETQYF. Combining the CDR3 with reference TRBV9 and TRBJ2-5 gives the whole variable domain DSGVTQTPKHLITATGQRVTLRCSPRSGDLSVYWYQQSLDQGLQFLIQYYNGEERAKGNILERFSAQQFPDLHSELNLSSLELGDSALYFCASSVGGGLSETQYFGPGTRLLVL.

V usage is TRBV5-1 and J usage is TRBJ2-6; 8 nucleotides match TRBD2. The germline V gene encodes CDR1 SGHRS and CDR2 YFSETQ. This CDR3 has 17 amino acids. The V and J ends lost 0 bases and 3 bases, in that order; junction bases with no gene match: 5. CDR3 sequence reads: CASSLVAGIGGANVLTF. The DNA of the CDR3 is TGCGCCAGCAGCTTGGTAGCGGGGATCGGTGGGGCCAACGTCCTGACTTTC.

The rearrangement uses TRBV29-1 and TRBJ1-2, with D tentatively TRBD1 (5 bases). The germline gives CDR1 SQVTM, CDR2 ANQGSEA. This CDR3 has 16 amino acids. V shed 1 base and J shed 1 base, with 16 bases lying between them. The DNA of the CDR3 is TGCAGCGTTGAAGCGGGGGGACCGACCTTTAACTATGGCTACACCTTC. Amino acid sequence: CSVEAGGPTFNYGYTF.

The chain is built from TRBV6-2 or TRBV6-3 and TRBJ2-6, with D perhaps TRBD1 (6 bases). Trimming cost V 6 bases and J 4 bases, with 16 bases left between them. CDR3 size: 16 residues. Germline values: CDR1 MNHEY, CDR2 SVGEGT. The CDR3 reads CASSWTVGNGANVLTF. DNA of the CDR3: TGTGCCAGCAGCTGGACAGTAGGAAACGGGGCCAACGTCCTGACTTTC.

V is TRBV4-2 and J is TRBJ2-7, with a weak D call TRBD2 (5 bases). Germline values: CDR1 LGHNA, CDR2 YNFKEQ. CDR3 length equals 13 residues. V was trimmed by 2 bases and J by 4 bases, leaving 9 bases between them. This CDR3 reads CASSQLGVYEQYF. Here the CDR3 DNA reads TGTGCCAGCAGCCAACTCGGGGTGTACGAGCAGTACTTC.

Here the CDR3 DNA reads TGTGCCAGTAGTGCCAAACAGGGGCGGACTGAAGCTTTCTTT. It is translated as CASSAKQGRTEAFF. This chain joins TRBV19 and TRBJ1-1; TRBD1 matches at 7 bases. Germline trimming cut 5 bases from V and 5 bases from J; bases unmatched to any gene: 8. Per the germline V gene, CDR1 is LNHDA and CDR2 is SQIVND (reference sequence). The CDR3 length is 14 residues.

This clone was recorded only once. The DNA for the CDR3 is TGTGCCAGTAGTCCCCGTACTAGCGGGGGGTGGACAGATACGCAGTATTTT. It is translated as CASSPRTSGGWTDTQYF. The genes are TRBV19 and TRBJ2-3; 12 bases fit TRBD2. V shed 5 bases, J shed 3 bases, and the junction held 9 bases outside the gene matches. The CDR3 is made up of 17 amino acids. Germline V gene sequence: CDR1 LNHDA, CDR2 SQIVND (reference sequence).

This chain joins TRBV7-9 and TRBJ1-4; 7 nucleotides align to TRBD1. J lost 4 bases, V lost 2 bases, and 7 bases had no gene match. Germline assignment: CDR1 SEHNR and CDR2 FQNEAQ (reference sequence). CDR3 size: 16 residues. CDR3 nucleotide sequence: TGTGCCAGCAGCTTAAAGACAGGGACCGATAATGAAAAACTGTTTTTT. It specifies CASSLKTGTDNEKLFF.

The chain links TRBV5-1 to TRBJ1-2; tentative D call: TRBD1 (5 bases). The ends were cut back, 0 bases at V and 4 bases at J, with 16 bases in the middle. The CDR3 has 16 residues. Germline V lookup: CDR1 SGHRS, CDR2 YFSETQ. CDR3 in amino acids: CASSLDPSGGSYGYTF. CDR3 DNA: TGCGCCAGCAGCTTGGACCCGTCCGGGGGATCCTATGGCTACACCTTC.

The rearrangement joins TRBV9 to TRBJ2-2; 8 positions agree with TRBD1. The V segment lost 3 bases and the J segment 6 bases; nucleotides outside the gene matches: 7. Germline lookup yields CDR1 SGDLS and CDR2 YYNGEE. This CDR3 comprises 15 residues. The CDR3 region has the DNA TGTGCCAGCAGCGCCCCAGTGACAGGGGCCGGGGAGCTGTTTTTT. Protein product: CASSAPVTGAGELFF.

This chain links TRBV6-1 with TRBJ1-2; D is unclear. Germline CDR1 and CDR2: MNHNS and SASEGT. Trimming took 2 bases from V and 3 from J, leaving 10 bases between them. CDR3 length equals 14 residues. CDR3 protein: CASSERVLDYGYTF. CDR3 nucleotides: TGTGCCAGCAGTGAACGGGTATTGGACTATGGCTACACCTTC.

This rearrangement joins TRBV4-1 to TRBJ1-2; possible D gene TRBD1, 6 bases. Deletions cut 4 bases from V and 6 bases from J, with 12 bases between. Germline values: CDR1 MGHRA, CDR2 YSYEKL. The CDR3 contains 13 residues. The CDR3 coding sequence is TGCGCCAGCAGCCGCGAAGAGGGGGATGGCTACACCTTC. Translation: CASSREEGDGYTF.

This clone was recorded once. This rearrangement joins TRBV6-5 to TRBJ2-7, with 7 bases aligning to TRBD2. The ends lost 11 bases at V and 5 bases at J; junction bases unmatched: 9. CDR1 and CDR2 from the germline V gene are MNHEY and SVGAGI. CDR3 size: 12 residues. CDR3 region: CASRGDLHEQYF. The CDR3 nucleotides read TGTGCCTCCCGGGGGGACCTACACGAGCAGTACTTC.

The chain uses TRBV7-9 and TRBJ2-3, with D perhaps matching TRBD2 (5 bases). CDR1 and CDR2 from the germline V gene are SEHNR and FQNEAQ (reference sequence). Trimming removed 6 bases at V and 2 bases at J, with 21 bases between. The length of the CDR3 is 17 residues. The CDR3: CASSRGSRRRNTDTQYF. In DNA form, the CDR3 reads TGTGCCAGCAGTAGAGGGTCTAGACGACGGAACACAGATACGCAGTATTTT.

The chain combines TRBV21-1 with TRBJ1-3. TRBV21-1 is shown as a pseudogene. This CDR3 has 15 amino acids. CDR3 sequence: CASSMGEGSGNTIYF. For the CDR3, the DNA is TGTGCCAGCAGCATGGGGGAGGGTTCCGGAAACACCATATATTTT.

The rearrangement uses TRBV28 and TRBJ2-3; 8 bases are a match to TRBD2. The trim removed 5 bases at V and 6 bases at J, leaving 10 bases unmatched. The CDR3 consists of 15 residues. Per the germline V gene, CDR1 is MDHEN and CDR2 is SYDVKM. CDR3 sequence (DNA): TGTGCCAGCAGTCCCCCTGGACTAGCCCGGGATACGCAGTATTTT. Translated, it gives CASSPPGLARDTQYF.

This rearrangement joins TRBV14 to TRBJ2-2; perhaps TRBD1 as D (6 bases). Trimming took 3 bases from V and 2 from J, leaving 10 bases between them. CDR1 SGHDN and CDR2 FVKESK come from the germline V gene. This CDR3 region has 15 residues. CDR3 sequence reads: CASSHRTENTGELFF. DNA of the CDR3: TGTGCCAGCAGCCACAGGACAGAAAACACCGGGGAGCTGTTTTTT.

This rearrangement joins TRBV2 to TRBJ2-1, with 10 nucleotides matching TRBD2. V was pared by 6 bases and J by 2 bases, with 7 bases of the junction left unmatched. Germline V CDR1 and CDR2: SNHLY, FYNNEI. The CDR3 has 16 amino acids. CDR3 bases: TGTGCCAGCAGAGAAATCCTAGCGGGGGCCTACAATGAGCAGTTCTTC. Amino acids: CASREILAGAYNEQFF.

This CDR3 reads CASSLTSGGSTEAFF. The CDR3 DNA follows: TGTGCCAGCAGCCTAACCTCGGGGGGGAGCACTGAAGCTTTCTTT. The chain is built from TRBV6-2 or TRBV6-3 and TRBJ1-1; D might be TRBD1 (5 bases). CDR1 and CDR2 from the germline V gene are MNHEY and SVGEGT. CDR3 size: 15 residues. V gave up 6 bases and J gave up 4 bases, with 18 bases separating them.

The table lists this clone with a few counts. This chain joins TRBV10-2 and TRBJ1-1, with D possibly TRBD1 on 6 matching bases. Germline-derived CDR1 and CDR2 are WSHSY and SAAADI. The CDR3 spans 16 residues. Trimming shortened V by 2 bases and J by 4 bases, and 17 bases separated the two germline ends. CDR3 region: CASSEVGGSRRTEAFF. DNA of the CDR3: TGCGCCAGCAGTGAGGTAGGGGGTAGTAGGCGCACTGAAGCTTTCTTT.